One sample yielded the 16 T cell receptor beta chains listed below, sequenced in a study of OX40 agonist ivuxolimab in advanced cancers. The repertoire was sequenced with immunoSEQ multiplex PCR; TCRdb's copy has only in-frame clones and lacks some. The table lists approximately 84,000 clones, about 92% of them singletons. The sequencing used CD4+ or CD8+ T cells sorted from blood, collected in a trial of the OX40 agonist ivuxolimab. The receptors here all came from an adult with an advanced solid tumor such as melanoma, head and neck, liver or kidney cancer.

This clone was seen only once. The CDR3 DNA reads as TGTGCCAGCAGCTTTCGATGGGACGGCTCCTACGAGCAGTACTTC. Its translation is CASSFRWDGSYEQYF. The chain couples TRBV7-2 to TRBJ2-5; D tentatively fits TRBD1 or TRBD2 (5 bases each). The end of the DNA is better explained by TRBJ2-7, so the J call may be wrong. The germline V gene encodes CDR1 SGHTA and CDR2 FQGNSA. This CDR3 region has 15 residues.

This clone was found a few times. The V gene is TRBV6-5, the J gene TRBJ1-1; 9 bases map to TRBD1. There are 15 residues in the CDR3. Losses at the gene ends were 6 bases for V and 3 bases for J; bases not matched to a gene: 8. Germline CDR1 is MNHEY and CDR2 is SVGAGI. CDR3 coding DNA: TGTGCCAGCAGCCCGGGACAGGGAGGGCACACTGAAGCTTTCTTT. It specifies CASSPGQGGHTEAFF.

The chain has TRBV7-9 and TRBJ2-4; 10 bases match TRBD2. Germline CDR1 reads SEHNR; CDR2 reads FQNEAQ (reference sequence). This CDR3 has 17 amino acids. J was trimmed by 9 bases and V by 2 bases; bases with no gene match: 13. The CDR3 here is CASSLFRHSGGRGIQYF. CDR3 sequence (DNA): TGTGCCAGCAGCTTATTCCGGCATAGCGGGGGGCGCGGCATTCAGTACTTC.

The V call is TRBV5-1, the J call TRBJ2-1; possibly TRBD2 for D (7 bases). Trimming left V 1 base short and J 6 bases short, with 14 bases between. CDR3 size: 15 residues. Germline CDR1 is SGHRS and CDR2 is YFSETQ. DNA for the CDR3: TGCGCCAGCAGCTTGCCCCAGGGAGGGGGCAATGAGCAGTTCTTC. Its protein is CASSLPQGGGNEQFF.

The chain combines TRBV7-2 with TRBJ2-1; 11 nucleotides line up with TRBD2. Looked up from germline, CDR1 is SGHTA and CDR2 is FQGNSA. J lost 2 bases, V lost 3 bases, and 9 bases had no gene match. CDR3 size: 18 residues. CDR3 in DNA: TGTGCCAGCAGCTTCTTAGCGGGAGGGACGATAACCTACAATGAGCAGTTCTTC. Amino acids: CASSFLAGGTITYNEQFF.

This CDR3 is CASRDRGLYEKLFF. The CDR3, as DNA: TGTGCCAGCAGGGACAGGGGGCTGTATGAAAAACTGTTTTTT. The chain carries TRBV6-1 and TRBJ1-4, with TRBD1 matching 11 bases. The V segment lost 6 bases and the J segment 6 bases; nucleotides outside the gene matches: 3. This CDR3 has 14 amino acids. Germline CDR1 reads MNHNS; CDR2 reads SASEGT.

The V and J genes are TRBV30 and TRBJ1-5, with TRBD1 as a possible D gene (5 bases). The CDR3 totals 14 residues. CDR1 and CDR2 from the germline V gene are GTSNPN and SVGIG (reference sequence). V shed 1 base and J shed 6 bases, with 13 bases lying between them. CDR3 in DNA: TGTGCCTGGAGTGCTGCCAGGGAAGGTCAGCCCCAGCATTTT. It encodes CAWSAAREGQPQHF.

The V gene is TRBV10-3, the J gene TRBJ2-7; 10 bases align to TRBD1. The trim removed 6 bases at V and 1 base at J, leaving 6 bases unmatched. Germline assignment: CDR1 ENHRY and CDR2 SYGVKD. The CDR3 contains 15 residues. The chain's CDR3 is CAISSGQGVSYEQYF. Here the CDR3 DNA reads TGTGCCATCAGCTCCGGACAGGGGGTATCCTACGAGCAGTACTTC.

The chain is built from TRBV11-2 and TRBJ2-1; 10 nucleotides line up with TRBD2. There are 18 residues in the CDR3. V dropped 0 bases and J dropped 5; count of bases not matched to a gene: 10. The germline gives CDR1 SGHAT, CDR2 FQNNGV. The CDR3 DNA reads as TGTGCCAGCAGCTTAGATTTTGGAATAGCGGGGGGACACAATGAGCAGTTCTTC. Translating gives CASSLDFGIAGGHNEQFF. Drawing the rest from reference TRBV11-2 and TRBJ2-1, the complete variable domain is EAGVAQSPRYKIIEKRQSVAFWCNPISGHATLYWYQQILGQGPKLLIQFQNNGVVDDSQLPKDRFSAERLKGVDSTLKIQPAKLEDSAVYLCASSLDFGIAGGHNEQFFGPGTRLTVL.

Here the CDR3 DNA reads TGTGCCACCAGCAGAGAGGGACTAGCGGGAGATGAGCAGTTCTTC. Amino acids: CATSREGLAGDEQFF. The chain recombines TRBV15 with TRBJ2-1; 14 nucleotides match TRBD2. Germline loops: CDR1 LNHNV, CDR2 YYDKDF (reference sequence). The CDR3 has 15 amino acids. With V trimmed by 0 bases and J by 8 bases, 0 bases remained unmatched.

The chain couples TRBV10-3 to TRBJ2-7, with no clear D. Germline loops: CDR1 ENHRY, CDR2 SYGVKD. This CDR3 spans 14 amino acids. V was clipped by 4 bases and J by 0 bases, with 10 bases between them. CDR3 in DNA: TGTGCCATCAGTGTCACGGCCAGCTCCTACGAGCAGTACTTC. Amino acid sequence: CAISVTASSYEQYF.

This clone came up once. CDR3: CASSLSADGNTIYF. DNA for the CDR3: TGTGCCAGCAGTTTAAGCGCAGACGGAAACACCATATATTTT. The rearrangement uses TRBV6-6 and TRBJ1-3; D remains unclear. Trimming removed 4 bases at V and 4 bases at J, with 11 bases between. Per germline, CDR1 MNHNY and CDR2 SVGAGI (reference sequence). The CDR3 consists of 14 residues.

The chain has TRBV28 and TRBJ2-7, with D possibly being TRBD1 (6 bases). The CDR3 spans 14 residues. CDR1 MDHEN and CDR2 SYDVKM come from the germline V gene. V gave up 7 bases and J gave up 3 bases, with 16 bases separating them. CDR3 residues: CASISEGGSYEQYF. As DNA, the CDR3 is TGTGCCAGCATCTCAGAAGGGGGTAGCTACGAGCAGTACTTC.

For the CDR3, the DNA is TGTGCCAGCTCACCACCAGGCCTCTATGGCTACACCTTC. It codes for CASSPPGLYGYTF. This chain connects TRBV18 to TRBJ1-2; D not certain. V shed 0 bases and J shed 4 bases, with 6 bases lying between them. The germline CDR1 and CDR2 sequences are KGHSH and LQKENI. This CDR3 spans 13 amino acids.

The CDR3 loop reads CASSQIGRGSWHEKLFF. The CDR3 nucleotides are TGTGCCAGCAGCCAAATTGGAAGGGGCAGTTGGCATGAAAAACTGTTTTTT. This sequence joins TRBV14 and TRBJ1-4, with D perhaps matching TRBD1 (5 bases). Germline V gives CDR1 SGHDN, CDR2 FVKESK. V lost 2 bases and J lost 6, with 19 bases in between. This CDR3 region has 17 residues.

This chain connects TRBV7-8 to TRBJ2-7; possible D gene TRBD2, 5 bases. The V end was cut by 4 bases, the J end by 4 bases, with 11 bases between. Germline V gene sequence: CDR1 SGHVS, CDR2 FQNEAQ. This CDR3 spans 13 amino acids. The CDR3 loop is CASSYLTGYEQYF. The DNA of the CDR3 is TGTGCCAGCAGCTACCTAACGGGATACGAGCAGTACTTC.